This entry concerns a single T cell receptor (beta chain). Its target antigen remains unknown. One junction end disagrees with the germline gene, perhaps due to a read error. RNA was extracted from bulk unsorted tissue and checked for quality with a NanoDrop ND-1000 and an Agilent 2100. Donors were newly diagnosed lung cancer patients admitted for thoracic surgery in China between August and November 2014, without prior chemotherapy. The study excluded patients who had received radiotherapy or chemotherapy before or who had another cancer at the same time. Pieces of surgical tissue measuring about 1-2.2 cm3 were kept in RNAlater solution and stored at -80 degrees C until use. This entry comes from a study of tumor and adjacent non-tumor tissue in lung cancer (dated 2018 in TCRdb). General notes on the study: Patients with adenocarcinoma (roughly 12), squamous cell carcinoma (2) and small cell lung cancer (1) were included in the cohort. For each patient, one tumor sample and one normal lung sample were taken, giving thirty paired specimens that underwent TCRbeta CDR3 sequencing. The approximately 15 enrolled patients, of whom roughly 10 were men and 5 were women, were aged roughly 30 to 76 years and were diagnosed with TNM stage I to III disease. A total of some 130,000,000 productive TCRbeta reads were generated by sequencing, corresponding to an average of roughly 4.1 million reads per sample. The study compared bulk TCRbeta repertoires from lung tumor tissue and matched distant non-tumor lung tissue of about 15 lung cancer patients. What the study reported, not specific to this receptor: Younger patients had significantly higher TCR diversity, and higher tumor TCR diversity was associated with shorter overall and disease-free survival. Neither the sequencing platform nor unique molecular identifiers are mentioned in the methods. Because peripheral blood was not sequenced, blood TCRbeta repertoires in the lung cancer patients of the study were not examined. The cohort had only 15 or so patients, and the authors noted that larger samples and more detailed clinical data are needed. The top 100 clones accounted for a significantly larger cumulative portion of the repertoire in normal lung than in tumor tissue. Significantly higher TCR diversity (inverse Simpson) was observed in tumor tissue than in normal lung tissue (around 450 vs 150, P = 0.0075, Mann-Whitney U test).

Spanning cysteine to phenylalanine, the CDR3 consists of 12 amino acids. CDR3 DNA only is kept here, 36 bases in frame from base 1. From the germline V gene (reference sequence), CDR1 is DFQATT and CDR2 is SNEGSKA. The library was made by multiplex PCR. TCRdb records Illumina HiSeq 2500 as the sequencer. TCRbeta libraries were constructed through three rounds of nested PCR with primers (Table S4) according to protocols modified from ARM-PCR. Before sequencing, PCR products of 200-500 bp were cut from the gel and purified using the QIAquick gel extraction kit. Concerning the study's data processing: Trimmomatic was used to clean the reads, FLASH merged the cleaned reads into complete CDR3 sequences, and MiTCR assigned the sequences to V(D)J germline segments. Clonal diversity was calculated as the inverse Simpson's index using VDJtools. In-frame sequences without a premature stop codon were defined as productive reads. TCRdb reworked the public reads: Q25 trimming with fastp, MiXCR clone assembly, productive beta chains retained. CDR3 protein sequences are deduplicated, and each keeps its most common genes and DNA. The V and J calls reflect TCRdb's pipeline rather than the authors' work. The sample includes about 200,000 distinct CDR3 sequences, with about 76% observed a single time. Of the sample, around 25% is held by the ten largest clones.

What was sequenced was lung tumor tissue. This clonotype was sampled from a man in his sixties with non-small cell lung cancer. This sequence uses TRBV20-1 and TRBJ2-7; the D gene is tentatively TRBD1 or TRBD2, each matching 6 bases. In nucleotides, the sequence is TGCAGTGCTCGGGGGCCTGGGGTCAAGCACTACTTC. Its translation reads: CSARGPGVKHYF.